These T cell receptor beta chains were read from a single sample in a study of T cells in Graves' hyperthyroidism and ophthalmopathy. TCRdb redid the calling of the multiplex PCR reads with MiXCR, one entry per CDR3 protein. The table includes 550,000 to 700,000 distinct CDR3 sequences, 14% to 15% detected once. Sequenced sample: blood. The receptors were gathered from a woman in her forties with Graves' ophthalmopathy. CDR3s include the opening cysteine and the closing phenylalanine or tryptophan. Fields, in order: V gene, J gene, CDR3 protein.

v_call: TRBV7-2; j_call: TRBJ2-4; cdr3_aa: CASSPRQGPNIQYF
v_call: TRBV6-1; j_call: TRBJ1-5; cdr3_aa: CASSEAGFSSYGLNQPQHF
v_call: TRBV6-5; j_call: TRBJ2-7; cdr3_aa: CASSYSASSPYEQYF
v_call: TRBV6-5; j_call: TRBJ2-7; cdr3_aa: CASSYPSGSNSYEQYF
v_call: TRBV11-2; j_call: TRBJ2-7; cdr3_aa: CASSLDASGASYEQYF
v_call: TRBV5-4; j_call: TRBJ1-3; cdr3_aa: CASSLGLGQHSGNTIYF
v_call: TRBV29-1; j_call: TRBJ2-5; cdr3_aa: CSLGRGETQYF
v_call: TRBV6-2/TRBV6-3; j_call: TRBJ2-2; cdr3_aa: CASSYFEYDTGELFF
v_call: TRBV14; j_call: TRBJ2-7; cdr3_aa: CASSQGDRPYEQYF
v_call: TRBV18; j_call: TRBJ2-5; cdr3_aa: CASSAGQGLQETQYF
v_call: TRBV12-3/TRBV12-4; j_call: TRBJ2-7; cdr3_aa: CASRVIGLVDEQYF
v_call: TRBV30; j_call: TRBJ2-2; cdr3_aa: CAWRRRTRNTGELFF
v_call: TRBV30; j_call: TRBJ2-7; cdr3_aa: CAWSVGGGFEQYF
v_call: TRBV28; j_call: TRBJ2-2; cdr3_aa: CASRALTVNTGELFF
v_call: TRBV3-1; j_call: TRBJ1-1; cdr3_aa: CASSQDLNSEAFF